Detailed here is one T cell receptor (beta chain). This specimen belongs to a study of cytomegalovirus exposure and HLA in healthy donors. The PCR ran on 60 Vbeta and 13 Jbeta primers. Using immunoSEQ multiplex PCR, the repertoire was profiled, and TCRdb retains in-frame clones only, with some absent. The sample comprises some 150,000 clones, roughly 80% of which are singletons, and roughly 3% rests with the top ten. Sequenced: PBMCs. The TCR sequence derives from a female donor in good health and CMV-seronegative.

CDR3 sequence reads: CASTLGGEASPLHF. As DNA, the CDR3 is TGTGCCAGCACCCTAGGGGGGGAGGCTTCACCCCTCCACTTT. The genes are TRBV6-1 and TRBJ1-6, with TRBD1 as a possible D gene (6 bases). Per germline, CDR1 MNHNS and CDR2 SASEGT. The CDR3 consists of 14 residues. V was trimmed by 7 bases and J by 9 bases, leaving 16 bases between them.